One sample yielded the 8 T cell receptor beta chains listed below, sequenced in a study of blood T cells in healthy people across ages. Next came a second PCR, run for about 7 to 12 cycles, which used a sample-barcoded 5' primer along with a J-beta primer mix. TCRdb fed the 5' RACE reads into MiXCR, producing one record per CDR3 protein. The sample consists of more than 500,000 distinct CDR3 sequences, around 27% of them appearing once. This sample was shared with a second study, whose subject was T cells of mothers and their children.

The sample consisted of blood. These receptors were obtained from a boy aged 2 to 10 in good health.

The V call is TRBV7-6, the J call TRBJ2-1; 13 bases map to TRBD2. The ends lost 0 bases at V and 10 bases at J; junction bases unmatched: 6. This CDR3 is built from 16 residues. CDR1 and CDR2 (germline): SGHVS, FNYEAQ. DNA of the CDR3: TGTGCCAGCAGCTTAGCAGGACTAGCGGGAGTTGGAGAGCAGTTCTTC. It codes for CASSLAGLAGVGEQFF. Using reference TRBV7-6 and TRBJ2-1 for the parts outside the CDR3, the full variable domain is GAGVSQSPRYKVTKRGQDVALRCDPISGHVSLYWYRQALGQGPEFLTYFNYEAQQDKSGLPNDRFSAERPEGSISTLTIQRTEQRDSAMYRCASSLAGLAGVGEQFFGPGTRLTVL.

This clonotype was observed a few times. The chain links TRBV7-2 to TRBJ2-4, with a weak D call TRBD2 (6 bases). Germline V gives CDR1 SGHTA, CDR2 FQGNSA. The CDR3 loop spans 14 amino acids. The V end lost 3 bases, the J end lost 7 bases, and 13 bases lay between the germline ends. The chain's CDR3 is CASSFTVAGNIQYF. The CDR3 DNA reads TGTGCCAGCAGCTTTACAGTTGCGGGGAACATTCAGTACTTC. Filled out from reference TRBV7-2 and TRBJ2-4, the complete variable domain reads GAGVSQSPSNKVTEKGKDVELRCDPISGHTALYWYRQSLGQGLEFLIYFQGNSAPDKSGLPSDRFSAERTGGSVSTLTIQRTQQEDSAVYLCASSFTVAGNIQYFGAGTRLSVL.

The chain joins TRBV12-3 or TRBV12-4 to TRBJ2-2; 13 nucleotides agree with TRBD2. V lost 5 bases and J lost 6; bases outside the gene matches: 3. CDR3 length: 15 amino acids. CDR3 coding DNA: TGTGCCAGCAGTCGGACTAGCGGGGGTCCCGGGGAGCTGTTTTTT. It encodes CASSRTSGGPGELFF.

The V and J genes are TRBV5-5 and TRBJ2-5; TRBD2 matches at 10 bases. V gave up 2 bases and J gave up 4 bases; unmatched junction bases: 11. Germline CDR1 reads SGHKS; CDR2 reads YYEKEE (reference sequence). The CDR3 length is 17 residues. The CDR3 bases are TGTGCCAGCAGCTTAGCGGGGGGGCCGAGGTTAGGAGAGACCCAGTACTTC. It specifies CASSLAGGPRLGETQYF.

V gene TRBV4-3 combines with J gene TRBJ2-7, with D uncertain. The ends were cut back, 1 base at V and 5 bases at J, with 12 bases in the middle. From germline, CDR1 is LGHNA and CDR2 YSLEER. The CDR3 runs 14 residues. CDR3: CASSQVKSGDEQYF. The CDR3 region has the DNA TGCGCCAGCAGCCAAGTAAAATCCGGAGACGAGCAGTACTTC.

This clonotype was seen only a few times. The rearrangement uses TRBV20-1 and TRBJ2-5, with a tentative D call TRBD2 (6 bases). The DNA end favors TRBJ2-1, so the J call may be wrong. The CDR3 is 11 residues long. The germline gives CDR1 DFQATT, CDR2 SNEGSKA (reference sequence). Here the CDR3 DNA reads TGCAGTGCTATCTGGAGGGGTGAGCAGTTCTTC. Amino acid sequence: CSAIWRGEQFF.

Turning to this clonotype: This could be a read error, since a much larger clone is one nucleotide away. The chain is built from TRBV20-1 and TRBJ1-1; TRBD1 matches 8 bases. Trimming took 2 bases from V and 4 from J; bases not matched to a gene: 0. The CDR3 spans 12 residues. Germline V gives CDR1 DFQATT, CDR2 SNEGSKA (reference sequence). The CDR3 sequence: CSARQGATEAFF. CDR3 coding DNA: TGCAGTGCTAGACAGGGGGCCACTGAAGCTTTCTTT.

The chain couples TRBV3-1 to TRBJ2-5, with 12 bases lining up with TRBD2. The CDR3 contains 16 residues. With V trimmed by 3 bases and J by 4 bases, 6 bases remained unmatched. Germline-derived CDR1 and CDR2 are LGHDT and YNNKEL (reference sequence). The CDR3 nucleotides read TGTGCCAGCAGCCAGACTAGCGGGAGCATGAGAGAGACCCAGTACTTC. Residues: CASSQTSGSMRETQYF.